This TCR beta chain stems from a study of blood T cells in healthy people across ages. Study summary: Researchers report that template switching captured about one barcoded beta molecule per two T cells.

This clonotype has more than one count but fewer than ten. Its antigen is not known. A sample-barcoded 5' primer and a J-beta primer mix were used in a second PCR of roughly 7 to 11 cycles. Each CDR3 protein is one row after TCRdb ran MiXCR on the 5' RACE reads. This table holds 1.2 million to 1.5 million distinct CDR3 sequences, around 55% found once. Germline V gene sequence: CDR1 SGHDN, CDR2 FVKESK. Trimming removed 4 bases at V and 5 bases at J, with 14 bases between. The CDR3 has 14 amino acids. Findings of the study overall: Donor CMV status, an unknown factor, possibly confounded changes in expanded clonotypes.

The chain is built from TRBV14 and TRBJ2-5; possibly TRBD1 or TRBD2 for D (5 bases each). The clonotype originates from a man aged 18-30 years in good health. Sequenced sample: blood. In DNA form, the CDR3 reads TGTGCCAGCAGCCGATCGGACTGGGGGGAGACCCAGTACTTC. It codes for CASSRSDWGETQYF.